This section outlines one TCR beta chain sequence together with its context. Its antigen remains unidentified. The data originate from a study of memory CD4+ T cells and cytomegalovirus serostatus. The V gene's germline CDR1 is SGHRS and CDR2 YFSETQ. V lost 5 bases to trimming and J lost 4 bases; unmatched junction nucleotides: 8. This CDR3 spans 15 amino acids. Some clones are missing from TCRdb's copy, which holds only in-frame ones; the method was immunoSEQ multiplex PCR. The data hold some 27,000 clones, with 70% to 85% observed a single time. Study outcomes and limitations: Of about 150 reported CMV TCRbeta sequences, under 70 were found in memory CD4+ repertoires. The CMV-associated TCR signature appears largely within the CD4+ memory repertoire.

Single viable CD3+CD4+CD8-CD45RO+ cells were sorted as the memory CD4+ T cells. Donors' CMV status reflects serum IgG against pp150, pp28, p38, p52. This chain connects TRBV5-1 to TRBJ2-2; 7 bases map to TRBD1. The clonotype originates from an adult in good health and CMV-seronegative. Sample: memory CD4+ T cells from blood. CDR3 residues: CASRTTGSSTGELFF. CDR3 sequence (DNA): TGCGCCAGCAGGACGACAGGGTCGAGCACCGGGGAGCTGTTTTTT.